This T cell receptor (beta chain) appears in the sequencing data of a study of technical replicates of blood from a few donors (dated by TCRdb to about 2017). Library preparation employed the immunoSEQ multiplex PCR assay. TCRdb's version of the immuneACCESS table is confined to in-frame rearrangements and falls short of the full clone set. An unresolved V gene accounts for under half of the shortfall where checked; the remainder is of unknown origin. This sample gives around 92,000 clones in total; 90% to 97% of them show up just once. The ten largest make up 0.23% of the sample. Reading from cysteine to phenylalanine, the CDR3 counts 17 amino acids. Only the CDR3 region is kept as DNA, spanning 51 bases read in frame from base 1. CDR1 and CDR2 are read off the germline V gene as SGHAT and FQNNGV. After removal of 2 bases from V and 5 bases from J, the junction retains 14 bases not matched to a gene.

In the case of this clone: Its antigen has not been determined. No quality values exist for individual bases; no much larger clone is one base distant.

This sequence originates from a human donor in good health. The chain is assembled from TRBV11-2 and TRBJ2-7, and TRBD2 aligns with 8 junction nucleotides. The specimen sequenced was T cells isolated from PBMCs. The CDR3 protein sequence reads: CASSLPLRPGLAHEQYF. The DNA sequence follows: TGTGCCAGCAGCTTACCTCTCCGACCCGGACTAGCCCACGAGCAGTACTTC.